This T cell receptor (beta chain) is drawn from a study of OX40 agonist ivuxolimab in advanced cancers. The study, taken as a whole, reports: Fewer expanded clones were found on average in CD4+ than in CD8+ T cells.

TCRdb's copy holds only in-frame clones and misses some; the assay was immunoSEQ multiplex PCR. Here the sample spans tens of thousands of clones, approximately 77% being singletons. Blood got drawn at baseline, again on cycle 4 day 1, and then on cycle 7 day 1. This CDR3 comprises 13 residues. Germline values: CDR1 SNHLY, CDR2 FYNNEI. With V trimmed by 9 bases and J by 3 bases, 6 bases remained unmatched. In this sample, this clone turned up a few times. The antigen is not known. This sequence joins TRBV2 and TRBJ2-5; 8 nucleotides align to TRBD2. The specimen was CD4+ or CD8+ T cells sorted from blood, collected in a trial of the OX40 agonist ivuxolimab. The sequence came from an adult with an advanced solid tumor such as melanoma, head and neck, liver or kidney cancer. The CDR3 region has the DNA TGTGCCAGTGAGCGGGAGACGAAAGAGACCCAGTACTTC. Encoded protein: CASERETKETQYF.